This T cell receptor (beta chain) was found in a study of follicular helper T cells after annual influenza vaccination. Looking at the study overall: Across the 2013-2014, 2014-2015 and 2015-2016 vaccination seasons, some subjects were resampled.

Study-wide points: Just roughly 9.5-23% of cells analyzed had recovered productive TCRB sequences.

Time point meaning: 2014-2015 season, pre-vaccination. Cells are cTfh (non-naive CD4+CXCR5+PD-1+), split by ICOS and CD38 into double-positive or double-negative. The repertoire was sequenced with immunoSEQ multiplex PCR; TCRdb's copy has only in-frame clones and lacks some. The sample consists of 27,000 or so clones, around 80% of them appearing once. A word on this clone: Its antigen is unidentified.

This specimen consisted of CXCR5+ CD38- circulating T follicular helper cells from blood, obtained on the day of influenza vaccination. Sample subset: circulating Tfh, non-naive CD4+CXCR5+PD-1+ (ICOS+CD38+ or ICOS-CD38-). The source of this sequence is an adult who received the influenza vaccine.

The CDR3 coding sequence is TGTGCCTGGAGTGAGGGGGCCACAGATACGCAGTATTTT. Translated: CAWSEGATDTQYF. The chain carries TRBV30 and TRBJ2-3, with TRBD1 identical over 7 bases. Germline CDR1 reads GTSNPN; CDR2 reads SVGIG (reference sequence). With 1 base clipped from V and 2 bases from J, the junction kept 0 bases outside the gene matches. The length of the CDR3 is 13 residues.